Each of the 20 T cell receptor beta chains below was sequenced from the same sample in a study of response to subunit inactivated influenza vaccine. TCRdb processed the RT-PCR reads anew with MiXCR; each CDR3 protein has one entry. Of roughly 710,000 distinct CDR3 sequences listed, 11% to 15% were seen once; the top ten hold approximately 7.6%. This specimen was PBMCs from blood, taken less than 15 days before vaccination. These receptors originate from a man aged 50-60 years who received an inactivated influenza vaccine.

This clonotype was seen more than once but under ten times. The genes are TRBV12-3 or TRBV12-4 and TRBJ2-2; tentatively, D is TRBD1 (5 bases). The CDR3 spans 15 residues. The germline V and J ends were trimmed by 7 bases and 4 bases, with 16 bases remaining between them. The CDR3 region is CASKTRAVGTGELFF. Written as DNA, the CDR3 is TGTGCCAGCAAGACCAGGGCGGTGGGCACCGGGGAGCTGTTTTTT.

The chain links TRBV12-3 or TRBV12-4 to TRBJ1-1; 8 positions agree with TRBD1. CDR3 length: 14 residues. The V gene end was trimmed by 6 bases and the J gene end by 5 bases; junction bases not matched to a gene: 8. CDR3 loop: CASRRGQGATEAFF. CDR3 nucleotide sequence: TGTGCCAGCAGACGAGGACAGGGAGCGACTGAAGCTTTCTTT.

This clonotype was seen at least ten times. This rearrangement joins TRBV12-3 or TRBV12-4 to TRBJ2-1, with TRBD2 matching over 12 bases. The length of the CDR3 is 15 residues. Trimming at V came to 5 bases and at J to 6 bases, leaving 5 bases not matched to a gene. The CDR3 sequence: CASSPLAGGRNEQFF. The CDR3, as DNA: TGTGCCAGCAGTCCCCTAGCGGGGGGGCGCAATGAGCAGTTCTTC.

V and J are TRBV28 and TRBJ2-7; maybe TRBD1 (5 bases). The V and J ends lost 3 bases and 1 base respectively, with 10 bases between them. Germline V CDR1 and CDR2: MDHEN, SYDVKM. The CDR3 runs 14 residues. Here the CDR3 reads CASSFQGFSYEQYF. The CDR3, as DNA: TGTGCCAGCAGTTTCCAGGGATTTTCCTACGAGCAGTACTTC.

The gene calls are TRBV27 and TRBJ2-7; D not certain. The CDR3 is 13 amino acids. Germline-derived CDR1 and CDR2 are MNHEY and SMNVEV (reference sequence). Trimming removed 6 bases from V and 3 bases from J, with 12 bases in between. The CDR3 here is CASSSIVGYEQYF. DNA for the CDR3: TGTGCCAGCAGCTCTATAGTTGGCTACGAGCAGTACTTC.

This clonotype was counted between two and nine times. The chain uses TRBV28 and TRBJ2-2; D gene unclear. Between the trimmed V and J ends, which lost 0 bases and 4 bases, there was a span of 9 bases. Germline V lookup: CDR1 MDHEN, CDR2 SYDVKM. This CDR3 has 15 residues. The CDR3 DNA is TGTGCCAGCAGTTTATGGGATTTGGGCACCGGGGAGCTGTTTTTT. Residues: CASSLWDLGTGELFF.

This clonotype was seen only a few times. This chain uses TRBV7-9 with TRBJ1-2, with a weak D call TRBD1 (6 bases). CDR3 length: 14 residues. Trimming shortened V by 5 bases and J by 4 bases, and 14 bases separated the two germline ends. Germline V gene sequence: CDR1 SEHNR, CDR2 FQNEAQ (reference sequence). CDR3 DNA: TGTGCCAGCAGCAAGCAGGGGTTCAGCTATGGCTACACCTTC. It codes for CASSKQGFSYGYTF.

This clonotype occurred many times. The V and J genes are TRBV2 and TRBJ2-5, with a possible D match to TRBD2 (5 bases). The germline V and J ends were trimmed by 1 base and 6 bases, with 12 bases remaining between them. The CDR3 is 14 residues long. The germline V gene encodes CDR1 SNHLY and CDR2 FYNNEI. DNA for the CDR3: TGTGCCAGCAGTGAAGGAGGACTGCGGAAGACCCAGTACTTC. Translating it yields CASSEGGLRKTQYF.

This clonotype was observed a few times. V usage is TRBV4-2 and J usage is TRBJ2-5, with TRBD2 matching 9 bases. Trimming removed 1 base from V and 4 bases from J; junction bases left unmatched: 4. The CDR3 is 15 amino acids. Germline loops: CDR1 LGHNA, CDR2 YNFKEQ. The chain's CDR3 is CASSQVGSGGETQYF. The CDR3 region has the DNA TGTGCCAGCAGCCAAGTCGGTAGCGGGGGAGAGACCCAGTACTTC.

The chain couples TRBV20-1 to TRBJ2-5; unclear D gene. V was pared by 0 bases and J by 1 base, with 6 bases between. CDR3 length: 13 amino acids. Looked up from germline, CDR1 is DFQATT and CDR2 is SNEGSKA (reference sequence). For the CDR3, the DNA is TGCAGTGCTAGAGACAGGAGCCAAGAGACCCAGTACTTC. The encoded protein is CSARDRSQETQYF.

V is TRBV29-1 and J is TRBJ2-5; tentative D call: TRBD2 (5 bases). The CDR3 totals 13 residues. V was clipped by 4 bases and J by 4 bases, with 13 bases between them. CDR1 is SQVTM, CDR2 ANQGSEA, per germline. CDR3 nucleotides: TGCAGCGTTGGGCGGGCCTTGGGAGAGACCCAGTACTTC. It translates to CSVGRALGETQYF.

The rearrangement joins TRBV7-9 to TRBJ2-7; D gene uncertain. Germline V gene sequence: CDR1 SEHNR, CDR2 FQNEAQ (reference sequence). V was clipped by 5 bases and J by 5 bases, with 10 bases between them. The CDR3 is 12 residues long. CDR3 region: CASSDGSHEQYF. CDR3 DNA sequence: TGTGCCAGCAGCGATGGCAGTCACGAGCAGTACTTC.

This clonotype came up a few times. The CDR3 loop reads CASSSGTVYYGYTF. Written as DNA, the CDR3 is TGCGCCAGCAGCTCCGGTACGGTTTACTATGGCTACACCTTC. This chain connects TRBV5-1 to TRBJ1-2; D is undetermined. Germline CDR1 and CDR2: SGHRS and YFSETQ. The CDR3 totals 14 residues. Trimming pared 3 bases from V and 3 bases from J, leaving 12 bases between. Filled out from reference TRBV5-1 and TRBJ1-2, the complete variable domain reads KAGVTQTPRYLIKTRGQQVTLSCSPISGHRSVSWYQQTPGQGLQFLFEYFSETQRNKGNFPGRFSGRQFSNSRSEMNVSTLELGDSALYLCASSSGTVYYGYTFGSGTRLTVV.

V usage is TRBV6-2 or TRBV6-3 and J usage is TRBJ2-7; 7 bases line up with TRBD2. Unmatched junction bases numbered 8, after V lost 10 bases and J lost 5 bases. CDR1 MNHEY and CDR2 SVGEGT come from the germline V gene. The CDR3 is 12 amino acids. The CDR3 nucleotides are TGTGCCACCGGGAGGAAGGGCGACGAGCAGTACTTC. The encoded protein is CATGRKGDEQYF.

The V call is TRBV19, the J call TRBJ2-3; D remains ambiguous. There are 15 residues in the CDR3. Per germline, CDR1 LNHDA and CDR2 SQIVND (reference sequence). Between the trimmed V and J ends, which lost 5 bases and 1 base, there was a span of 13 bases. The CDR3 DNA sequence: TGTGCCAGTAGTTCCCAGTGGAGCGGCACAGATACGCAGTATTTT. It specifies CASSSQWSGTDTQYF.

This clonotype was seen more than once but under ten times. V gene TRBV5-1 combines with J gene TRBJ2-3; no clear D. The CDR3 spans 11 residues. The ends were cut back, 3 bases at V and 7 bases at J, with 6 bases in the middle. Germline V lookup: CDR1 SGHRS, CDR2 YFSETQ. CDR3 amino acids: CASSSRNTQYF. The CDR3 DNA sequence: TGCGCCAGCAGCTCACGCAATACGCAGTATTTT.

The CDR3 coding sequence is TGCAGTGCTAACGGCAGGGGGCTAGGAGAGACCCAGTACTTC. This encodes CSANGRGLGETQYF. The genes are TRBV20-1 and TRBJ2-5; TRBD1 matches 8 bases. V gave up 4 bases and J gave up 4 bases; unmatched junction bases: 8. Germline V CDR1 and CDR2: DFQATT, SNEGSKA (reference sequence). This CDR3 has 14 amino acids.

The chain recombines TRBV24-1 with TRBJ2-2, with 9 bases lining up with TRBD2. The CDR3 consists of 17 residues. Germline assignment: CDR1 KGHDR and CDR2 SFDVKD. With V trimmed by 2 bases and J by 2 bases, 5 bases remained unmatched. The CDR3 region has the DNA TGTGCCACCAGTGATTCCTCGCGGGGGGGTAACACCGGGGAGCTGTTTTTT. Protein product: CATSDSSRGGNTGELFF.

CDR3 amino acids: CASSLTGAPGMQYF. DNA for the CDR3: TGCGCCAGCAGCTTAACAGGGGCGCCTGGGATGCAGTACTTC. The V gene is TRBV5-1, the J gene TRBJ2-7, with 7 bases that match TRBD1. CDR3 length equals 14 residues. CDR1 is SGHRS and CDR2 is YFSETQ in the germline V gene. The V and J ends lost 2 bases and 9 bases, in that order; junction bases with no gene match: 11.

The chain employs TRBV7-9 and TRBJ1-5; D remains ambiguous. Per germline, CDR1 SEHNR and CDR2 FQNEAQ (reference sequence). CDR3 size: 15 residues. V lost 5 bases and J lost 4, with 15 bases in between. As DNA, the CDR3 is TGTGCCAGCAGCCGTGGAGCGGAGGTAAATCAGCCCCAGCATTTT. Its translation is CASSRGAEVNQPQHF. Drawing the rest from reference TRBV7-9 and TRBJ1-5, the complete variable domain is DTGVSQNPRHKITKRGQNVTFRCDPISEHNRLYWYRQTLGQGPEFLTYFQNEAQLEKSRLLSDRFSAERPKGSFSTLEIQRTEQGDSAMYLCASSRGAEVNQPQHFGDGTRLSIL.